The 6 T cell receptor beta chains given below trace back to one sample, sequenced in a study of blood T cell repertoires in COVID-19 (dated by TCRdb to the early 2020s). Libraries were constructed by the immunoSEQ multiplex PCR assay. TCRdb holds this immuneACCESS table with in-frame rearrangements only. Some clones are missing; in checked studies, unresolved V genes explain under half, and the rest has no known cause. Recorded for this sample are some 200,000 clones; about 81% of them occurred a single time. The ten top clones hold 5.2% of the sample. Sequencing was done on a sample of peripheral blood. All receptors come from a woman in her 70s with COVID-19, enrolled during active disease.

The rearrangement links TRBV25-1 to TRBJ1-2, with D maybe TRBD1 (5 bases). The V end was cut by 5 bases, the J end by 7 bases, with 17 bases between. Germline V gives CDR1 MGHDK, CDR2 SYGVNS. This CDR3 is built from 14 residues. The CDR3 DNA follows: TGTGCCAGCAGTTTGACAGAAATCTCACTTGGCTACACCTTC. Encoded protein: CASSLTEISLGYTF.

This clone appeared a few times. The gene calls are TRBV30 and TRBJ2-2, with D maybe TRBD2 (5 bases). Germline V lookup: CDR1 GTSNPN, CDR2 SVGIG (reference sequence). With 2 bases removed from V and 7 bases from J, the gap between germline ends came to 14 bases. This CDR3 has 14 amino acids. CDR3 sequence (DNA): TGTGCCTGGAGTCCCTGGACTGGGCGCGGGGAGCTGTTTTTT. This translates into CAWSPWTGRGELFF. Filled out from reference TRBV30 and TRBJ2-2, the complete variable domain reads SQTIHQWPATLVQPVGSPLSLECTVEGTSNPNLYWYRQAAGRGLQLLFYSVGIGQISSEVPQNLSASRPQDRQFILSSKKLLLSDSGFYLCAWSPWTGRGELFFGEGSRLTVL.

This chain uses TRBV28 with TRBJ1-2, with D hard to call. Germline V lookup: CDR1 MDHEN, CDR2 SYDVKM. CDR3 length: 12 amino acids. The ends were cut back, 3 bases at V and 9 bases at J, with 11 bases in the middle. The CDR3: CASSLAHLSYTF. The CDR3 nucleotides read TGTGCCAGCAGTTTGGCACACCTGAGCTACACCTTC.

Concerning this clone: This same CDR3 is encoded by further DNA sequences in the sample. The rearrangement links TRBV5-1 to TRBJ2-1, with 9 bases identical to TRBD2. This CDR3 has 15 amino acids. Germline lookup yields CDR1 SGHRS and CDR2 YFSETQ. V was clipped by 4 bases and J by 4 bases; unmatched bases: 6. Here the CDR3 reads CASSSLAGAYNEQFF. CDR3 DNA sequence: TGCGCCAGCAGCAGTTTAGCGGGAGCGTACAATGAGCAGTTCTTC. Complete variable domain (other parts from reference TRBV5-1 and TRBJ2-1): KAGVTQTPRYLIKTRGQQVTLSCSPISGHRSVSWYQQTPGQGLQFLFEYFSETQRNKGNFPGRFSGRQFSNSRSEMNVSTLELGDSALYLCASSSLAGAYNEQFFGPGTRLTVL.

The V call is TRBV5-1, the J call TRBJ2-1, with TRBD2 matching 10 bases. The CDR3 spans 15 residues. Trimming at V came to 3 bases and at J to 10 bases, leaving 10 bases not matched to a gene. Germline CDR1 SGHRS, CDR2 YFSETQ. The CDR3 reads CASSWGLAPSVEQFF. CDR3 in DNA: TGCGCCAGCAGCTGGGGACTAGCGCCATCGGTAGAGCAGTTCTTC.

V and J are TRBV3-1 (or the pseudogene TRBV3-2) and TRBJ2-7; D perhaps matches TRBD2 (5 bases). Per the germline V gene, CDR1 is LGHDT and CDR2 is YNNKEL (reference sequence). CDR3 length: 16 amino acids. V was trimmed by 2 bases and J by 9 bases, leaving 23 bases between them. Here the CDR3 reads CASSQSGARRTGSQYF. The DNA of the CDR3 is TGTGCCAGCAGCCAAAGCGGTGCCCGCCGAACCGGGTCGCAGTACTTC.